This entry describes one TCR beta chain. These data originate in a study of blood T cell repertoires in COVID-19. In the study overall: Sites across the United States, Italy and Spain contributed samples from acute and convalescent COVID-19. PBMCs, B-cell-depleted T cells, or T cells were the source of the cDNA or gDNA that made up the material.

The length of the CDR3 is 14 residues. Deletions cut 0 bases from V and 3 bases from J, with 9 bases between. Germline CDR1 and CDR2: SGHRS and YFSETQ. Per the original methods: The authors estimated nucleated cell counts from reference gene primer amplification. Sequencing used immunoSEQ multiplex PCR; TCRdb keeps in-frame clones, though not all of them. V, J and clone size reflect that table, while D and trimming were determined from the DNA. The sample yields about 140,000 clones, around nine tenths seen once. V usage is TRBV5-1 and J usage is TRBJ1-1, with D tentatively TRBD1 (6 bases). This sequence was found in a woman in her forties or fifties with active or convalescent COVID-19. Sequences were obtained from peripheral blood. The CDR3 spells CASSLEQGYTEAFF. The CDR3 nucleotides are TGCGCCAGCAGCTTGGAACAGGGCTACACTGAAGCTTTCTTT.